This record concerns one TCR beta chain sequence. A much larger clonotype is one base distant, so this may be a read error. The data originate from a study of tumor and adjacent non-tumor tissue in lung cancer. In the study overall: There were about twelve adenocarcinoma, a couple of squamous cell carcinoma and 1 small cell lung cancer cases. Millions of productive TCRbeta reads were obtained per sample on average.

The library came from three nested PCR rounds adapted from ARM-PCR protocols. Via MiXCR, TCRdb re-called the multiplex PCR reads, giving one row per CDR3 protein. The data show around 71,000 distinct CDR3 sequences, 55% to 75% seen once. RNA was extracted from bulk tissue without any cell sorting. From germline, CDR1 is SGHVS and CDR2 FQNEAQ. The CDR3 runs to 17 residues. Trimming took 5 bases from V and 9 from J, leaving 25 bases between them. The origin of this receptor is a woman in her 40s with non-small cell lung cancer. Sample: lung tumor tissue. This chain links TRBV7-8 with TRBJ2-2; D gene ambiguous. The chain's CDR3 is CASSPSWTATSLWELFF. The CDR3 nucleotides are TGTGCCAGCAGCCCCTCCTGGACCGCCACCTCACTCTGGGAGCTGTTTTTT.